The subject of this entry is one T cell receptor (beta chain). The age range of participants was about 18 to 100 years, with residence in about two dozen US areas. Either two negative PCRs, clearance, or symptom resolution qualified Cohort 3 donors as recovered. Germline CDR1 reads LGHDT; CDR2 reads YNNKEL (reference sequence). V was shortened by 4 bases and J by 6 bases, with 10 bases between the two germline ends. The CDR3 totals 13 residues. This table comes from immunoSEQ multiplex PCR, and its TCRdb copy is limited to in-frame clones, with some not included. The sample contains fewer than 400,000 clones, about nine tenths of which appear only once. The data are from a study of blood T cell repertoires in COVID-19. Across the whole study: Italy, Spain and the United States were the sources of the convalescent and acute COVID-19 samples. Sources were T cells, B-cell-depleted T cells, or PBMCs; the material itself was cDNA or gDNA.

The origin of this receptor is a man between 60 and 75 years old who had recovered from COVID-19. Sequences were obtained from PBMCs or T cells enriched from blood (not recorded which). The rearrangement links TRBV3-1 (or the pseudogene TRBV3-2) to TRBJ2-1; D is perhaps TRBD2 (5 bases). The CDR3: CASSPQAVNEQFF. The CDR3 region has the DNA TGTGCCAGCAGCCCACAAGCGGTCAATGAGCAGTTCTTC.